This T cell receptor beta chain was identified during a study of Ad26.COV2.S vaccination and SARS-CoV-2 variants. The V and J ends lost 4 bases and 9 bases, in that order; junction bases with no gene match: 8. This CDR3 has 13 amino acids. CDR1 is KGHDR and CDR2 is SFDVKD in the germline V gene. Regarding the study as a whole: A substantial breadth of spike-specific CD8+ and CD4+ T cell responses after vaccination has been reported. For non-spike TCRs, breadth in vaccine recipients resembled that in placebo recipients.

With respect to this clone: The antigen is undetermined.

Using immunoSEQ multiplex PCR, the repertoire was profiled, and TCRdb retains in-frame clones only, with some absent. There are around 400,000 clones in the sample; roughly 80% occur only once, and nearly 7.5% lies in the top ten. Treatment: 19 received Ad26.COV2.S at low or high dose, single or two shots; about 5 received placebo; per-sample allocation not given. It was on day 63 after the first vaccine or placebo injection that samples were taken. The input for sequencing was peripheral blood, taken in a trial of Ad26.COV2.S vaccine versus placebo. The chain combines TRBV24-1 with TRBJ2-7; TRBD2 aligns across 7 bases. The sequence was obtained from a person between 18 and 65 years old who received the Ad26.COV2.S COVID-19 vaccine or a placebo. CDR3 in amino acids: CATSDGGTGTQYF. The DNA for the CDR3 is TGTGCCACCAGTGACGGGGGGACGGGGACGCAGTACTTC.